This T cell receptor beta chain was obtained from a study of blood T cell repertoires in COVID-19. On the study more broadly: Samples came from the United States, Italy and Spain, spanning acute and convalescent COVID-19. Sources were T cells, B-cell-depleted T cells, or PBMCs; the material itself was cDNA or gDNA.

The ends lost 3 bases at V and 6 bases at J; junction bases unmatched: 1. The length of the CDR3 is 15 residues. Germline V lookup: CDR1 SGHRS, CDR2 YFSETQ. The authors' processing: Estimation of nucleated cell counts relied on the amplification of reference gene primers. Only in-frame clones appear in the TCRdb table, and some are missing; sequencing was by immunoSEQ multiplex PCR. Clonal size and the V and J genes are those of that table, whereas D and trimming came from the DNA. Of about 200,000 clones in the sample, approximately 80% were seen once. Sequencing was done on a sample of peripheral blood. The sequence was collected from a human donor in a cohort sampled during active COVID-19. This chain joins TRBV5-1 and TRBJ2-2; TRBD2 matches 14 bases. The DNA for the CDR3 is TGCGCCAGCAGCTCGACTAGCGGGAGGGCCGGGGAGCTGTTTTTT. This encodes CASSSTSGRAGELFF.